The 24 T cell receptor beta chains below were found in one sample sequenced in a study of identifying expanded T cells in peripheral blood. Clones were read by immunoSEQ multiplex PCR, and TCRdb kept only the in-frame ones, dropping some. The sample includes 75,000 to 95,000 clones, approximately 90% of them seen just once. Specimen: blood. The receptor set was obtained from a person aged 18-69 years in good health.

This sequence joins TRBV6-1 and TRBJ1-3; TRBD1 is a possible D gene (6 bases). V lost 1 base and J lost 4, with 11 bases in between. Germline CDR1 reads MNHNS; CDR2 reads SASEGT. The CDR3 is 15 residues long. The CDR3 bases are TGTGCCAGCAGTGAAGTCGGGGGGCACGGAAACACCATATATTTT. Its protein is CASSEVGGHGNTIYF.

The V gene is TRBV13, the J gene TRBJ1-2; 8 bases fit TRBD1. CDR3 length: 18 residues. From germline, CDR1 is PRHDT and CDR2 FYEKMQ (reference sequence). V was pared by 4 bases and J by 4 bases, with 17 bases of the junction left unmatched. The CDR3 loop is CASSSTFTDRDLIYGYTF. The CDR3 DNA reads as TGTGCCAGCAGCTCCACGTTCACGGACAGGGACCTTATCTATGGCTACACCTTC. Drawing the rest from reference TRBV13 and TRBJ1-2, the complete variable domain is AAGVIQSPRHLIKEKRETATLKCYPIPRHDTVYWYQQGPGQDPQFLISFYEKMQSDKGSIPDRFSAQQFSDYHSELNMSSLELGDSALYFCASSSTFTDRDLIYGYTFGSGTRLTVV.

There are a few counts of this clone. A read error is possible here, since a much larger clone lies one base away. This sequence joins TRBV5-4 and TRBJ1-1; D is uncertain. In germline, CDR1 is SGHNT, CDR2 YYREEE (reference sequence). Trimming shortened V by 4 bases and J by 0 bases, and 4 bases separated the two germline ends. The CDR3 is 12 residues long. CDR3 in amino acids: CASSLVNTEAFF. In DNA form, the CDR3 reads TGTGCCAGCAGCCTAGTGAACACTGAAGCTTTCTTT.

The chain combines TRBV28 with TRBJ2-6, with a possible D match to TRBD1 (6 bases). V was pared by 7 bases and J by 0 bases, with 7 bases between. CDR1 and CDR2 from the germline V gene are MDHEN and SYDVKM. This CDR3 spans 14 amino acids. In DNA, the CDR3 is TGTGCCAGCAAAGGGGGCTCTGGGGCCAACGTCCTGACTTTC. This sequence encodes CASKGGSGANVLTF.

The CDR3 DNA reads TGTGCCAGCACCCCCCGGGGGACAGGGTTAAACGAGCAGTACTTC. Translating gives CASTPRGTGLNEQYF. The chain is built from TRBV27 and TRBJ2-7; 9 bases agree with TRBD1. V gave up 7 bases and J gave up 5 bases; unmatched junction bases: 12. This CDR3 contains 15 residues. Germline V lookup: CDR1 MNHEY, CDR2 SMNVEV (reference sequence).

V usage is TRBV4-1 and J usage is TRBJ1-2; 7 bases line up with TRBD1. The CDR3 runs 16 residues. Looked up from germline, CDR1 is MGHRA and CDR2 is YSYEKL. The ends lost 3 bases at V and 7 bases at J; junction bases unmatched: 14. CDR3 in DNA: TGCGCCAGCAGCCAGGAGAGACAGGGTCCAGTTGGTGGCTACACCTTC. This encodes CASSQERQGPVGGYTF.

The V gene is TRBV12-5, the J gene TRBJ1-2; D is unclear. Trimming took 6 bases from V and 4 from J, leaving 12 bases between them. Germline V CDR1 and CDR2: LGHNT, FRNRAP. The CDR3 is 13 amino acids. CDR3 sequence: CASGLTNLYGYTF. Written as DNA, the CDR3 is TGTGCTAGTGGCCTGACCAACCTCTATGGCTACACCTTC.

V is TRBV19 and J is TRBJ2-3; 7 positions agree with TRBD2. J gave up 1 base and V 6 bases, and 13 bases lay outside the gene matches. CDR1 and CDR2 from the germline V gene are LNHDA and SQIVND (reference sequence). This CDR3 has 17 residues. For the CDR3, the DNA is TGTGCCAGTAGCCGCGAGGGAGGGAGGGGTGGCACAGATACGCAGTATTTT. This gives the protein CASSREGGRGGTDTQYF.

The chain uses TRBV28 and TRBJ1-2, with D perhaps matching TRBD1 (5 bases). V lost 2 bases and J 7 bases, leaving 11 bases between the germline ends. In germline, CDR1 is MDHEN, CDR2 SYDVKM. The CDR3 runs 13 residues. CDR3 sequence reads: CASSLGAGFGYTF. The DNA of the CDR3 is TGTGCCAGCAGTTTAGGGGCCGGGTTTGGCTACACCTTC.

The chain joins TRBV13 to TRBJ1-1, with D tentatively TRBD1 (5 bases). The CDR3 spans 16 residues. V dropped 4 bases and J dropped 5 bases, with 20 bases sitting between them. CDR1 PRHDT and CDR2 FYEKMQ come from the germline V gene (reference sequence). In DNA, the CDR3 is TGTGCCAGCAGCTCCCGTGATGGGGCGGGAAGGACTGAAGCTTTCTTT. It is translated as CASSSRDGAGRTEAFF.

The V call is TRBV11-1, the J call TRBJ2-2; D might be TRBD2 (6 bases). This CDR3 contains 16 residues. Germline CDR1 is SGHAT and CDR2 is FQDESV (reference sequence). V lost 8 bases to trimming and J lost 6 bases, with 22 bases between them. Here the CDR3 reads CASSSGRDWAPGELFF. CDR3 nucleotides: TGTGCCAGCTCTTCTGGCCGGGACTGGGCCCCCGGGGAGCTGTTTTTT. The full variable domain, completed using reference TRBV11-1 and TRBJ2-2, is EAEVAQSPRYKITEKSQAVAFWCDPISGHATLYWYRQILGQGPELLVQFQDESVVDDSQLPKDRFSAERLKGVDSTLKIQPAELGDSAMYLCASSSGRDWAPGELFFGEGSRLTVL.

The V call is TRBV6-5, the J call TRBJ2-6; possible D gene TRBD2, 5 bases. The germline V gene encodes CDR1 MNHEY and CDR2 SVGAGI. V was trimmed by 5 bases and J by 0 bases, leaving 8 bases between them. The CDR3 contains 15 residues. In nucleotides, the CDR3 is TGTGCCAGCAGTCCCGGGGTCTCTGGGGCCAACGTCCTGACTTTC. It yields the protein CASSPGVSGANVLTF.

The chain links TRBV7-9 to TRBJ1-2, with unresolved D. This CDR3 is 14 amino acids long. With 5 bases removed from V and 1 base from J, the gap between germline ends came to 11 bases. CDR1 is SEHNR, CDR2 FQNEAQ, per germline (reference sequence). CDR3 DNA: TGTGCCAGCAGCGCAGCACCTCATAACTATGGCTACACCTTC. It codes for CASSAAPHNYGYTF. The full variable domain, with the rest looked up from reference TRBV7-9 and TRBJ1-2, is DTGVSQNPRHKITKRGQNVTFRCDPISEHNRLYWYRQTLGQGPEFLTYFQNEAQLEKSRLLSDRFSAERPKGSFSTLEIQRTEQGDSAMYLCASSAAPHNYGYTFGSGTRLTVV.

This chain uses TRBV30 with TRBJ2-7; TRBD2 agrees at 11 bases. Germline CDR1 reads GTSNPN; CDR2 reads SVGIG (reference sequence). V lost 4 bases, J lost 6 bases, and 5 bases stayed unmatched. The CDR3 sequence is 13 residues long. The CDR3 region is CAWNGLAGGEQYF. The CDR3 nucleotides are TGTGCCTGGAACGGGCTAGCGGGAGGCGAGCAGTACTTC.

This chain uses TRBV29-1 with TRBJ1-1, with D possibly TRBD1 on 6 matching bases. Germline-derived CDR1 and CDR2 are SQVTM and ANQGSEA. V was trimmed by 4 bases and J by 3 bases, leaving 9 bases between them. This CDR3 has 12 residues. The CDR3 coding sequence is TGCAGCGTTGTCCGACAGGACACTGAAGCTTTCTTT. It encodes CSVVRQDTEAFF.

This sequence joins TRBV4-3 and TRBJ2-7; D might be TRBD2 (6 bases). This CDR3 comprises 15 residues. Germline CDR1 and CDR2: LGHNA and YSLEER. V was trimmed by 4 bases and J by 0 bases, leaving 13 bases between them. The CDR3 coding sequence is TGCGCCAGCAGCCGCTATAGCGGAAACTCCTACGAGCAGTACTTC. Protein product: CASSRYSGNSYEQYF.

In this sample, this clone turned up once. The chain has TRBV2 and TRBJ1-5; 7 nucleotides line up with TRBD1. The CDR3 has 16 residues. V trimming: 3 bases; J trimming: 1 base; junction bases outside the gene matches: 6. The V gene's germline CDR1 is SNHLY and CDR2 FYNNEI. The CDR3 here is CASSDTGAGSNQPQHF. The CDR3 DNA follows: TGTGCCAGCAGTGATACAGGGGCAGGGAGCAATCAGCCCCAGCATTTT.

The rearrangement links TRBV4-3 to TRBJ2-1, with D possibly matching TRBD1 (7 bases). The V end was cut by 0 bases, the J end by 7 bases, with 19 bases between. From germline, CDR1 is LGHNA and CDR2 YSLEER. The CDR3 extends over 17 amino acids. DNA for the CDR3: TGCGCCAGCAGCCAAGAGGGGGGCGGGACAGTTGTTAATGAGCAGTTCTTC. This sequence encodes CASSQEGGGTVVNEQFF.

The rearrangement uses TRBV19 and TRBJ2-3; TRBD1 aligns across 11 bases. After removal of 6 bases from V and 4 bases from J, the junction contained 3 bases not matched to a gene. CDR3 length equals 14 residues. Per germline, CDR1 LNHDA and CDR2 SQIVND (reference sequence). CDR3 nucleotides: TGTGCCAGTAGACGGACAGGGGGCCCAGATACGCAGTATTTT. Translating gives CASRRTGGPDTQYF.

The chain combines TRBV1 with TRBJ1-2; the D call TRBD1 from the table was never checked on the DNA. TRBV1 is annotated as a pseudogene. This CDR3 has 16 residues. CDR3: CTSSQDSGGAGYGYTF. Written as DNA, the CDR3 is TGCACCAGCAGCCAAGATAGTGGGGGCGCAGGCTATGGCTACACCTTC.

CDR3 sequence (DNA): TGTGCCAGCAGCATAACCACCACTTGGACGCACTATGGCTACACCTTC. It yields the protein CASSITTTWTHYGYTF. The V and J genes are TRBV6-6 and TRBJ1-2; no clear D. Trimming cost V 6 bases and J 3 bases, with 20 bases left between them. Germline V CDR1 and CDR2: MNHNY, SVGAGI (reference sequence). The CDR3 has 16 residues.

The CDR3 DNA sequence: TGTGCCATCAGTGTTGGGCGGGGGGTACAGAATGAGCAGTTCTTC. As protein: CAISVGRGVQNEQFF. V gene TRBV10-3 combines with J gene TRBJ2-1; 8 bases align to TRBD2. V was pared by 4 bases and J by 7 bases, with 9 bases of the junction left unmatched. The CDR3 is 15 residues long. In germline, CDR1 is ENHRY, CDR2 SYGVKD.

This chain joins TRBV4-1 and TRBJ1-5; D is unresolved. Trimming took 5 bases from V and 6 from J, leaving 11 bases between them. Germline assignment: CDR1 MGHRA and CDR2 YSYEKL. This CDR3 contains 13 residues. The CDR3 nucleotides are TGCGCCAGCAGCACCCGTTCCGGTCAGCCCCAGCATTTT. Protein sequence: CASSTRSGQPQHF.

The chain couples TRBV5-1 to TRBJ1-4; D gene unclear. The CDR3 length is 15 residues. The V end was cut by 4 bases, the J end by 0 bases, with 10 bases between. The germline V gene has CDR1 SGHRS and CDR2 YFSETQ. As DNA, the CDR3 is TGCGCCAGCAGCAAGGACGATGCAACTAATGAAAAACTGTTTTTT. Amino acids: CASSKDDATNEKLFF.